This record covers a single T cell receptor (beta chain). The data belong to a study of T cells in Graves' hyperthyroidism and ophthalmopathy. The germline V and J ends were trimmed by 0 bases and 6 bases, with 15 bases remaining between them. CDR1 is KGHSH, CDR2 LQKENI, per germline. This CDR3 is 16 amino acids long. What was amplified from RNA transcripts were TCR beta CDR3 regions. TCR CDR3 underwent first-round RT-PCR with the HTBI primer set. MiXCR was run by TCRdb on the multiplex PCR reads, yielding one entry per CDR3 protein. The sample includes 300,000 to 400,000 distinct CDR3 sequences, approximately 17% of them seen just once.

Sequencing used blood. The V call is TRBV18, the J call TRBJ2-1; the D gene could be TRBD1 or TRBD2 (6 bases each). The origin of this receptor is a man younger than 35 with Graves' ophthalmopathy. CDR3 region: CASSPPYGGGFNEQFF. The CDR3 DNA is TGTGCCAGCTCACCACCGTACGGGGGCGGCTTCAATGAGCAGTTCTTC.